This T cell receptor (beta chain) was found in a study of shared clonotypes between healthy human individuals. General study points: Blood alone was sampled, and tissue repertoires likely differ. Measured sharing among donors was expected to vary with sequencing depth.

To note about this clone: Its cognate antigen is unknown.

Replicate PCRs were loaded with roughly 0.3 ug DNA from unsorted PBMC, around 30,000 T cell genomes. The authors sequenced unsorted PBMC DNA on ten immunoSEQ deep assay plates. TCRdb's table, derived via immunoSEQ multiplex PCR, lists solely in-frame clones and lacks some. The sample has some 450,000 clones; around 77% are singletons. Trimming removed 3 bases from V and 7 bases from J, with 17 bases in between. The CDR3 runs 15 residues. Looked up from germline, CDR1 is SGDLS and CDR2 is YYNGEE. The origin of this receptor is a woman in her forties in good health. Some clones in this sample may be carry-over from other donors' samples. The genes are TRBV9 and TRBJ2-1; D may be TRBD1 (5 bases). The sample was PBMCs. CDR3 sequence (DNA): TGTGCCAGCAGCGGACGACCGACAGCTAAAAATGAGCAGTTCTTC. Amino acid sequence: CASSGRPTAKNEQFF.